Below, 28 T cell receptor beta chains from the same sample are listed, as sequenced in a study of T cells in tuberculosis. Clones were sequenced by immunoSEQ multiplex PCR, and TCRdb holds only the in-frame ones, with some missing. In the table there are more than 45,000 clones, nearly 90% of which are singletons. Sorting used thawed, overnight-rested PBMC stained with anti-CD3, a viability dye and GMM-loaded CD1B tetramer. The CD1B tetramers carried C32 glucose monomycolate purified from Rhodococcus equi. The sequencing sample was made of CD1b-GMM tetramer-negative cells sorted from PBMCs. These TCRs come from an adult woman with latent tuberculosis.

This rearrangement joins TRBV28 to TRBJ2-7; TRBD2 agrees at 8 bases. V trimming: 3 bases; J trimming: 1 base; junction bases outside the gene matches: 14. Germline CDR1 is MDHEN and CDR2 is SYDVKM. The CDR3 sequence is 18 residues long. This chain's CDR3 is CASSLPKSTGTSSYEQYF. The DNA for the CDR3 is TGTGCCAGCAGTTTGCCCAAAAGTACCGGGACTAGTTCCTACGAGCAGTACTTC.

This clone has more than one count but fewer than ten. The chain uses TRBV28 and TRBJ1-3; the match to TRBD1 covers 9 bases. The CDR3 is 15 amino acids. Germline V gene data show CDR1 as MDHEN and CDR2 as SYDVKM. V was pared by 5 bases and J by 2 bases, with 4 bases of the junction left unmatched. In nucleotides, the CDR3 is TGTGCCAGCAGTACAGGGGGCAGTGCTGGAAACACCATATATTTT. This sequence encodes CASSTGGSAGNTIYF. The variable domain in full, with the rest retrieved from reference TRBV28 and TRBJ1-3, is DVKVTQSSRYLVKRTGEKVFLECVQDMDHENMFWYRQDPGLGLRLIYFSYDVKMKEKGDIPEGYSVSREKKERFSLILESASTNQTSMYLCASSTGGSAGNTIYFGEGSWLTVV.

This chain connects TRBV27 to TRBJ2-7; D ambiguous. The CDR3 covers 15 residues. Trimming stripped 3 bases from V and 5 bases from J, with 17 bases between. The germline V gene has CDR1 MNHEY and CDR2 SMNVEV (reference sequence). CDR3 amino acids: CASSFTTSLLDEQYF. CDR3 bases: TGTGCCAGCAGTTTTACTACATCCCTACTGGACGAGCAGTACTTC.

The CDR3 nucleotides read TGCGCCAGCAGCTTGGAGAGCGGGAGGGCCCTCGCCTACAATGAGCAGTTCTTC. This sequence encodes CASSLESGRALAYNEQFF. The chain employs TRBV5-1 and TRBJ2-1; 10 bases fit TRBD2. The trim removed 0 bases at V and 2 bases at J, leaving 8 bases unmatched. Germline V gives CDR1 SGHRS, CDR2 YFSETQ. The CDR3 spans 18 residues.

J is TRBJ2-3 and V is TRBV2, with 7 bases that match TRBD2. Germline lookup yields CDR1 SNHLY and CDR2 FYNNEI. CDR3 length: 14 amino acids. Trimming removed 3 bases from V and 3 bases from J; junction bases left unmatched: 3. The CDR3 DNA reads TGTGCCAGCAGTGACTCGGGGGGAACAGATACGCAGTATTTT. Residues: CASSDSGGTDTQYF.

The chain uses TRBV6-5 and TRBJ2-1; no reliable D call. V lost 4 bases and J 0 bases, leaving 10 bases between the germline ends. This CDR3 is 15 amino acids long. CDR1 is MNHEY, CDR2 SVGAGI, per germline. CDR3 in amino acids: CASSSYASSYNEQFF. DNA for the CDR3: TGTGCCAGCAGTTCCTACGCGAGCTCCTACAATGAGCAGTTCTTC.

This rearrangement joins TRBV7-8 to TRBJ1-5; 7 positions match TRBD1. Looked up from germline, CDR1 is SGHVS and CDR2 is FQNEAQ. The CDR3 sequence is 17 residues long. V lost 4 bases, J lost 0 bases, and 9 bases stayed unmatched. CDR3 region: CASSSRQGGYSNQPQHF. DNA of the CDR3: TGTGCCAGCAGCTCTCGACAGGGCGGGTATAGCAATCAGCCCCAGCATTTT.

This chain connects TRBV7-3 to TRBJ2-5, with 14 bases matching TRBD2. The ends lost 5 bases at V and 5 bases at J; junction bases unmatched: 7. The CDR3 sequence is 16 residues long. The germline V gene encodes CDR1 SGHTA and CDR2 FQGTGA. For the CDR3, the DNA is TGTGCCAGCAGCCTAGGACTAGCGGGAGGATATGAGACCCAGTACTTC. This gives the protein CASSLGLAGGYETQYF. Based on the CDR3 plus reference TRBV7-3 and TRBJ2-5, the full variable domain is GAGVSQTPSNKVTEKGKYVELRCDPISGHTALYWYRQSLGQGPEFLIYFQGTGAADDSGLPNDRFFAVRPEGSVSTLKIQRTERGDSAVYLCASSLGLAGGYETQYFGPGTRLLVL.

J is TRBJ1-4 and V is TRBV7-9, with 11 bases matching TRBD1. V gave up 4 bases and J gave up 8 bases; unmatched junction bases: 9. CDR3 length equals 16 residues. The germline CDR1 and CDR2 sequences are SEHNR and FQNEAQ (reference sequence). The CDR3 loop is CASSSGDRGLREKLFF. As DNA, the CDR3 is TGTGCCAGCAGCTCTGGGGACAGGGGGTTGAGAGAAAAACTGTTTTTT.

This rearrangement joins TRBV4-2 to TRBJ1-4, with a tentative D call TRBD1 (6 bases). There are 16 residues in the CDR3. Germline V gene lookup returns CDR1 LGHNA and CDR2 YNFKEQ. V was clipped by 1 base and J by 4 bases, with 13 bases between them. For the CDR3, the DNA is TGTGCCAGCAGCCAAGGAGGGGGAGGGGGTAATGAAAAACTGTTTTTT. This encodes CASSQGGGGGNEKLFF.

The CDR3 spells CASSETGGTGNTIYF. For the CDR3, the DNA is TGTGCCAGCAGCGAGACAGGGGGTACTGGAAACACCATATATTTT. This chain uses TRBV11-2 with TRBJ1-3; 9 bases line up with TRBD1. J lost 2 bases, V lost 5 bases, and 4 bases had no gene match. CDR1 and CDR2 (germline): SGHAT, FQNNGV. The CDR3 has 15 residues.

The rearrangement links TRBV7-2 to TRBJ2-7, with D hard to call. The germline V gene encodes CDR1 SGHTA and CDR2 FQGNSA. Trimming took off 1 base at V and 0 bases at J, with 7 bases between the two ends. The CDR3 runs to 14 residues. The CDR3 sequence is CASSLVLPSYEQYF. The CDR3 DNA is TGTGCCAGCAGCTTAGTTCTTCCCTCCTACGAGCAGTACTTC.

The chain links TRBV4-1 to TRBJ2-1, with 12 bases aligning to TRBD2. The J segment lost 6 bases and the V segment lost 3 bases, leaving 18 bases of the junction unmatched. The CDR3 totals 20 residues. In germline, CDR1 is MGHRA, CDR2 YSYEKL. DNA for the CDR3: TGCGCCAGCAGCCACTCCTCCTTGACTAGCGGGAGCCTTTATACCAATGAGCAGTTCTTC. It codes for CASSHSSLTSGSLYTNEQFF.

The J gene is TRBJ2-1, the V gene TRBV7-6, with D hard to call. The V end was cut by 2 bases, the J end by 5 bases, with 13 bases between. The CDR3 covers 15 residues. The germline V gene encodes CDR1 SGHVS and CDR2 FNYEAQ. The CDR3 protein is CASSLSGLRDNEQFF. Here the CDR3 DNA reads TGTGCCAGCAGCTTATCGGGTTTACGGGACAATGAGCAGTTCTTC.

The chain joins TRBV4-2 to TRBJ1-3; a possible D gene is TRBD1 (6 bases). Germline values: CDR1 LGHNA, CDR2 YNFKEQ. Trimming shortened V by 0 bases and J by 9 bases, and 18 bases separated the two germline ends. CDR3 size: 16 residues. The CDR3 DNA follows: TGTGCCAGCAGCCAAGAGAAGGGACAAGTTTTCAGCACCATATATTTT. Residues: CASSQEKGQVFSTIYF.

This clone was found once. The chain carries TRBV27 and TRBJ1-2; D is perhaps TRBD1 (6 bases). From germline, CDR1 is MNHEY and CDR2 SMNVEV (reference sequence). The CDR3 is 15 residues long. Trimming removed 3 bases from V and 4 bases from J, with 15 bases in between. The CDR3 nucleotides read TGTGCCAGCAGTTTCGGGATCCCAGGGGCCTATGGCTACACCTTC. It is translated as CASSFGIPGAYGYTF.

A single count supports this clone. The rearrangement uses TRBV4-3 and TRBJ2-7, with 9 bases lining up with TRBD2. Germline V gene data show CDR1 as LGHNA and CDR2 as YSLEER. The CDR3 consists of 17 residues. V dropped 0 bases and J dropped 6; count of bases not matched to a gene: 12. The chain's CDR3 is CASSQDRGGGAFSEQYF. CDR3 nucleotides: TGCGCCAGCAGCCAAGATCGGGGCGGGGGGGCCTTCTCCGAGCAGTACTTC.

The V call is TRBV19, the J call TRBJ2-3; 10 nucleotides line up with TRBD2. The trim removed 3 bases at V and 4 bases at J, leaving 4 bases unmatched. The CDR3 runs 15 residues. Germline V gives CDR1 LNHDA, CDR2 SQIVND (reference sequence). CDR3 DNA: TGTGCCAGTAGTATGCTAGCGGGAGCGGCAGATACGCAGTATTTT. Protein product: CASSMLAGAADTQYF.

The rearrangement uses TRBV28 and TRBJ2-1; D is unresolved. CDR1 MDHEN and CDR2 SYDVKM come from the germline V gene. The CDR3 runs 12 residues. V lost 5 bases and J 14 bases, leaving 16 bases between the germline ends. The CDR3 bases are TGTGCCAGCAGTAACCGCGGTCCGAATGAGTTCTTC. This encodes CASSNRGPNEFF.

The chain recombines TRBV9 with TRBJ2-1; 10 bases agree with TRBD1. After removal of 3 bases from V and 6 bases from J, the junction contained 6 bases not matched to a gene. Germline V gives CDR1 SGDLS, CDR2 YYNGEE. The CDR3 is 15 amino acids. CDR3 residues: CASSGGGQGSNEQFF. The CDR3 DNA is TGTGCCAGCAGCGGGGGGGGACAGGGGTCCAATGAGCAGTTCTTC.

The rearrangement links TRBV11-3 to TRBJ2-5, with unresolved D. Germline values: CDR1 SGHNT, CDR2 YENEEA. The CDR3 contains 15 residues. Trimming shortened V by 4 bases and J by 1 base, and 13 bases separated the two germline ends. CDR3 DNA sequence: TGTGCCAGCAGCTACAAACCCCTCATCCAAGAGACCCAGTACTTC. Translated: CASSYKPLIQETQYF.

This rearrangement joins TRBV27 to TRBJ2-7; D perhaps matches TRBD1 (6 bases). The V end lost 5 bases, the J end lost 1 base, and 9 bases lay between the germline ends. The CDR3 spans 13 residues. Germline CDR1 and CDR2: MNHEY and SMNVEV (reference sequence). CDR3 nucleotide sequence: TGTGCCAGCAGTCCACAGGGTTCCTACGAGCAGTACTTC. Protein sequence: CASSPQGSYEQYF.

V and J are TRBV5-1 and TRBJ2-3; TRBD2 agrees at 13 bases. Looked up from germline, CDR1 is SGHRS and CDR2 is YFSETQ. The CDR3 is made up of 18 amino acids. V lost 3 bases and J lost 2; bases outside the gene matches: 9. This CDR3 reads CASSSHPGLAGFTDTQYF. The CDR3 nucleotides read TGCGCCAGCAGCTCCCACCCGGGACTAGCGGGGTTCACAGATACGCAGTATTTT.

The chain recombines TRBV28 with TRBJ1-6; D ambiguous. V lost 10 bases and J 9 bases, leaving 19 bases between the germline ends. There are 14 residues in the CDR3. Looked up from germline, CDR1 is MDHEN and CDR2 is SYDVKM. Written as DNA, the CDR3 is TGTGCCACTGGAGGGTCTAGCCTTACTTCACCCCTCCACTTT. It encodes CATGGSSLTSPLHF.

The chain employs TRBV18 and TRBJ2-2, with 10 bases that match TRBD2. The junction had 8 bases not matched to a gene; V was cut back by 3 bases and J by 4 bases. The CDR3 covers 17 residues. In germline, CDR1 is KGHSH, CDR2 LQKENI. The CDR3 nucleotides read TGTGCCAGCTCACCGCTAGCGGGGGACACTCTCACCGGGGAGCTGTTTTTT. Residues: CASSPLAGDTLTGELFF. The whole variable domain, remainder taken from reference TRBV18 and TRBJ2-2, is NAGVMQNPRHLVRRRGQEARLRCSPMKGHSHVYWYRQLPEEGLKFMVYLQKENIIDESGMPKERFSAEFPKEGPSILRIQQVVRGDSAAYFCASSPLAGDTLTGELFFGEGSRLTVL.

Only one count was recorded for this clone. This chain joins TRBV7-9 and TRBJ1-1, with TRBD1 as a possible D gene (5 bases). The CDR3 runs 16 residues. Between the trimmed V and J ends, which lost 1 base and 0 bases, there was a span of 12 bases. CDR1 SEHNR and CDR2 FQNEAQ come from the germline V gene (reference sequence). CDR3 region: CASSLETVLMNTEAFF. In nucleotides, the CDR3 is TGTGCCAGCAGCTTAGAGACAGTACTAATGAACACTGAAGCTTTCTTT.

The V gene is TRBV6-1, the J gene TRBJ2-2; D call uncertain. This CDR3 has 12 amino acids. Trimming took off 8 bases at V and 3 bases at J, with 7 bases between the two ends. Germline assignment: CDR1 MNHNS and CDR2 SASEGT. The CDR3, as DNA: TGTGCCAGCCCGGCGGACACCGGGGAGCTGTTTTTT. It is translated as CASPADTGELFF.

V and J are TRBV30 and TRBJ2-4; TRBD2 matches at 8 bases. Germline trimming cut 4 bases from V and 10 bases from J; bases unmatched to any gene: 21. Germline-derived CDR1 and CDR2 are GTSNPN and SVGIG (reference sequence). CDR3 size: 17 residues. The CDR3 DNA is TGTGCCTGGAATACGTTAGCGGGAAGTCCTCGGGGAGATATTCAGTACTTC. This gives the protein CAWNTLAGSPRGDIQYF.